These T cell receptor beta chains were read from a single sample in a study of CD8+CD57+ T cells in acquired aplastic anemia. MiXCR, applied by TCRdb to the reads, yields one record per CDR3 protein. The sample consists of 100,000 to 150,000 distinct CDR3 sequences, 50% to 70% of them appearing once. Sample: sorted CD4+, CD8+, or CD8+CD57+ T cells (not recorded which) from PBMCs. Source of these receptors: a human donor with aplastic anemia. Each CDR3 is given without its conserved first and last residue. Fields, in order: V gene, J gene, CDR3 protein.

TRBV7-6	TRBJ1-1	ASSLSSGDPNTEAF
TRBV5-4	TRBJ1-2	ASSFDRADYGYT
TRBV29-1	TRBJ2-3	SVSGSGTDTQY
TRBV10-3	TRBJ2-1	AISGLAGGSEQF
TRBV4-1	TRBJ2-5	ASSQDGTSSNRETQY
TRBV24-1	TRBJ2-1	ATSDPRGHGRNEQF
TRBV9	TRBJ1-5	ASSVGDISQPQH
TRBV4-1	TRBJ2-7	ASSRDRTSGAEQY
TRBV10-3	TRBJ2-1	AISRDTSYNEQF
TRBV7-2	TRBJ2-7	ASSSDRSSYEQY
TRBV24-1	TRBJ2-5	ATSGASSGTQY
TRBV20-1	TRBJ2-6	SASLSSGANVLT
TRBV20-1	TRBJ1-6	SARAGGETPLH
TRBV20-1	TRBJ2-7	SASSWVAGKSSNEQY
TRBV10-3	TRBJ1-3	ATTGGENSGNTIY
TRBV10-3	TRBJ2-5	AISESMASVIQETQY
TRBV7-9	TRBJ1-2	ASSSTTGALIVGYT
TRBV7-3	TRBJ2-3	ASTLGGWADTQY
TRBV7-6	TRBJ2-3	ASSLEQGVRVDTQY
TRBV19	TRBJ1-2	ASTPQQGGARGYT
TRBV20-1	TRBJ1-4	GVQEEKLF
TRBV20-1	TRBJ2-7	SAGDHEQY